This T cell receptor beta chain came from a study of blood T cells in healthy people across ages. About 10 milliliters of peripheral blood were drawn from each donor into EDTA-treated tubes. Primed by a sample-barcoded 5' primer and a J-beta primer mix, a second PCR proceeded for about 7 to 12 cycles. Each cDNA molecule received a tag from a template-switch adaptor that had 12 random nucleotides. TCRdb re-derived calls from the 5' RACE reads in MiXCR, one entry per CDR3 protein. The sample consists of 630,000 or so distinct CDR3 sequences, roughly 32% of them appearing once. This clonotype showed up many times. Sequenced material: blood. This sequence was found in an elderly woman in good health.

The DNA for the CDR3 is TGTGCCATCAGCCCCAGGGAAGAGTATGGCTACACCTTC. Protein product: CAISPREEYGYTF. The rearrangement links TRBV10-3 to TRBJ1-2, with D possibly matching TRBD1 (5 bases). V shed 6 bases and J shed 5 bases, with 13 bases lying between them. Germline CDR1 ENHRY, CDR2 SYGVKD. CDR3 size: 13 residues.